The 21 T cell receptor beta chains listed next were all sequenced from one sample in a study of PD-1 blockade in mismatch repair-deficient tumors. Clones were sequenced by immunoSEQ multiplex PCR, and TCRdb holds only the in-frame ones, with some missing. Altogether approximately 120,000 clones are present, 86% being singletons, with the ten largest covering approximately 12%. The sample consisted of peripheral blood, taken 44 weeks after starting pembrolizumab. These receptors all come from an adult with mismatch repair-deficient cancer.

The chain joins TRBV15 to TRBJ2-5; D is perhaps TRBD2 (6 bases). This CDR3 contains 14 residues. CDR1 and CDR2 from the germline V gene are LNHNV and YYDKDF (reference sequence). V gave up 3 bases and J gave up 2 bases, with 10 bases separating them. The CDR3 bases are TGTGCCACCAGCAGTGACCGGGGGCAAGAGACCCAGTACTTC. Translation gives CATSSDRGQETQYF.

This clone was picked up a small number of times. This chain uses TRBV29-1 with TRBJ2-1; 9 positions match TRBD2. V shed 7 bases, J shed 5 bases, and the junction held 9 bases outside the gene matches. CDR1 is SQVTM and CDR2 is ANQGSEA in the germline V gene. The CDR3 is 14 residues long. The CDR3 reads CSARTSERHNEQFF. The CDR3 DNA follows: TGCAGCGCGCGGACTAGCGAACGTCACAATGAGCAGTTCTTC.

In its sample, this clone was seen once. V gene TRBV28 combines with J gene TRBJ2-2, with TRBD1 as a possible D gene (7 bases). The germline CDR1 and CDR2 sequences are MDHEN and SYDVKM. Trimming removed 7 bases at V and 3 bases at J, with 24 bases between. The CDR3 runs to 18 residues. The chain's CDR3 is CASTRGTETGTYTGELFF. The CDR3 DNA sequence: TGTGCCAGCACACGCGGGACCGAGACAGGGACGTACACCGGGGAGCTGTTTTTT.

The chain is built from TRBV13 and TRBJ1-4; D not resolved. Germline lookup yields CDR1 PRHDT and CDR2 FYEKMQ (reference sequence). The V end was cut by 0 bases, the J end by 10 bases, with 9 bases between. The CDR3 consists of 13 residues. CDR3 nucleotide sequence: TGTGCCAGCAGCTTAGGTCTGGAGGGAAAACTGTTTTTT. Translation gives CASSLGLEGKLFF.

V usage is TRBV6-1 and J usage is TRBJ2-7; D not resolved. The V end lost 1 base, the J end lost 2 bases, and 6 bases lay between the germline ends. This CDR3 spans 13 amino acids. The germline V gene has CDR1 MNHNS and CDR2 SASEGT. The chain's CDR3 is CASSEGRTYEQYF. CDR3 nucleotides: TGTGCCAGCAGTGAAGGCAGAACCTACGAGCAGTACTTC.

The chain joins TRBV25-1 to TRBJ2-7; D is unclear. The CDR3 covers 10 residues. Per the germline V gene, CDR1 is MGHDK and CDR2 is SYGVNS. The CDR3 bases are TGTGTTGGCGCGGCCTACGAGCAGTACTTC. Translation: CVGAAYEQYF.

The chain uses TRBV6-1 and TRBJ2-3, with a weak D call TRBD1 (6 bases). CDR3 length: 12 amino acids. Germline CDR1 reads MNHNS; CDR2 reads SASEGT. V gave up 4 bases and J gave up 14 bases, with 16 bases separating them. The CDR3 region is CASSGTANAPYF. For the CDR3, the DNA is TGTGCCAGCAGTGGGACAGCCAATGCGCCGTATTTT.

Notes on this clone: The germline gene is not matched at one end of the junction; a read error may be the cause. The sample holds other DNA sequences that translate to the same CDR3. V and J are TRBV4-2 and TRBJ2-1, with D perhaps TRBD2 (5 bases). This CDR3 contains 17 residues. Germline lookup yields CDR1 LGHNA and CDR2 YNFKEQ. This CDR3 is CASSQSLVASNYNEQFF. The CDR3 nucleotides read TGTGCCAGCAGCCAAAGTTTAGTAGCGTCTAACTACAATGAACAGTTCTTC.

The chain has TRBV5-6 and TRBJ2-3; no clear D gene. Germline CDR1 is SGHDT and CDR2 is YYEEEE. This CDR3 is built from 15 residues. Between the trimmed V and J ends, which lost 4 bases and 0 bases, there was a span of 12 bases. CDR3 bases: TGTGCCAGCAGCCCGACTCCAGAGAGCACAGATACGCAGTATTTT. It specifies CASSPTPESTDTQYF. Complete variable domain (other parts from reference TRBV5-6 and TRBJ2-3): DAGVTQSPTHLIKTRGQQVTLRCSPKSGHDTVSWYQQALGQGPQFIFQYYEEEERQRGNFPDRFSGHQFPNYSSELNVNALLLGDSALYLCASSPTPESTDTQYFGPGTRLTVL.

The gene calls are TRBV7-9 and TRBJ2-5, with TRBD1 as a possible D gene (5 bases). This CDR3 spans 14 amino acids. V gave up 1 base and J gave up 5 bases, with 11 bases separating them. Germline V gene data show CDR1 as SEHNR and CDR2 as FQNEAQ (reference sequence). The CDR3: CASSLEGARETQYF. Here the CDR3 DNA reads TGTGCCAGCAGCTTAGAAGGGGCACGGGAGACCCAGTACTTC.

A word on this clone: A junction boundary mismatches the germline segment, possibly from a read error. This sample includes further DNA sequences coding for the same CDR3. V is TRBV5-1 and J is TRBJ2-5, with D perhaps matching TRBD1 or TRBD2 (5 bases each). This CDR3 has 13 amino acids. Germline CDR1 and CDR2: SGHRS and YFSETQ. CDR3 loop: CASSLGTGETQYF. The CDR3 DNA reads as TGCGCCAGCAGCCTCGGGACCGGAGAGACCCAATACTTC.

The chain combines TRBV7-9 with TRBJ2-2, with D hard to call. Trimming removed 5 bases from V and 0 bases from J, with 1 base in between. The CDR3 totals 12 residues. CDR1 is SEHNR, CDR2 FQNEAQ, per germline (reference sequence). The DNA of the CDR3 is TGTGCCAGCAGCCCGAACACCGGGGAGCTGTTTTTT. It translates to CASSPNTGELFF. Filled out from reference TRBV7-9 and TRBJ2-2, the complete variable domain reads DTGVSQNPRHKITKRGQNVTFRCDPISEHNRLYWYRQTLGQGPEFLTYFQNEAQLEKSRLLSDRFSAERPKGSFSTLEIQRTEQGDSAMYLCASSPNTGELFFGEGSRLTVL.

This sequence joins TRBV27 and TRBJ1-1, with D possibly matching TRBD1 (5 bases). Germline loops: CDR1 MNHEY, CDR2 SMNVEV (reference sequence). CDR3 size: 14 residues. The V gene lost 2 bases and the J gene lost 4 bases, with 11 bases spanning the gap. The CDR3 nucleotides are TGTGCCAGCAGTTTACGAGGGGTAGTCACTGAAGCTTTCTTT. Encoded protein: CASSLRGVVTEAFF.

This rearrangement joins TRBV4-1 to TRBJ2-3; the match to TRBD1 covers 7 bases. CDR1 is MGHRA and CDR2 is YSYEKL in the germline V gene. The junction had 11 bases not matched to a gene; V was cut back by 1 base and J by 4 bases. The CDR3 covers 17 residues. CDR3 sequence (DNA): TGCGCCAGCAGCCAAGGTCGGTGGACAGGTAGCGCAGATACGCAGTATTTT. Its protein product is CASSQGRWTGSADTQYF.

This chain joins TRBV5-1 and TRBJ2-3; no definite D call. Germline lookup yields CDR1 SGHRS and CDR2 YFSETQ. This CDR3 is 15 amino acids long. V was shortened by 3 bases and J by 0 bases, with 11 bases between the two germline ends. The chain's CDR3 is CASSSVTGSTDTQYF. CDR3 in DNA: TGCGCCAGCAGCTCCGTGACGGGTAGCACAGATACGCAGTATTTT.

The chain carries TRBV6-1 and TRBJ1-3, with 10 bases matching TRBD1. V lost 5 bases to trimming and J lost 6 bases; unmatched junction nucleotides: 4. Per the germline V gene, CDR1 is MNHNS and CDR2 is SASEGT. The CDR3 has 14 residues. The CDR3 bases are TGTGCCAGCAGTCCCGGGACAGGGGCAAACACCATATATTTT. Protein: CASSPGTGANTIYF.

This chain joins TRBV11-2 and TRBJ2-3; TRBD2 agrees at 7 bases. CDR3 length: 14 amino acids. Germline CDR1 SGHAT, CDR2 FQNNGV. Trimming removed 8 bases from V and 3 bases from J; junction bases left unmatched: 8. Here the CDR3 reads CASSPGGVTDTQYF. Written as DNA, the CDR3 is TGTGCCAGCTCCCCGGGAGGTGTGACAGATACGCAGTATTTT.

This rearrangement joins TRBV6-6 to TRBJ2-5, with 10 bases aligning to TRBD1. Germline-derived CDR1 and CDR2 are MNHNY and SVGAGI (reference sequence). The CDR3 sequence is 15 residues long. V shed 6 bases, J shed 5 bases, and the junction held 9 bases outside the gene matches. CDR3 sequence (DNA): TGTGCCAGCAGACCCTGGACAGGGGGTCGGGAGACCCAGTACTTC. Residues: CASRPWTGGRETQYF.

The gene calls are TRBV5-1 and TRBJ2-7; D may correspond to TRBD1 or TRBD2 (5 bases each). Germline V gene lookup returns CDR1 SGHRS and CDR2 YFSETQ. The V gene lost 9 bases and the J gene lost 0 bases, with 19 bases spanning the gap. The CDR3 is 15 amino acids. In DNA, the CDR3 is TGCGCCACACGCTCCGGGACGGACGGCTCCTACGAGCAGTACTTC. This encodes CATRSGTDGSYEQYF. The variable domain in full, completed from reference TRBV5-1 and TRBJ2-7, reads KAGVTQTPRYLIKTRGQQVTLSCSPISGHRSVSWYQQTPGQGLQFLFEYFSETQRNKGNFPGRFSGRQFSNSRSEMNVSTLELGDSALYLCATRSGTDGSYEQYFGPGTRLTVT.

This clone was seen a handful of times. V and J are TRBV20-1 and TRBJ1-2; D call uncertain. Trimming took off 6 bases at V and 8 bases at J, with 10 bases between the two ends. The CDR3 is 10 residues long. Looked up from germline, CDR1 is DFQATT and CDR2 is SNEGSKA (reference sequence). The CDR3 DNA sequence: TGCAGTGCGCCGGTGGGAGGCTACACCTTC. Protein product: CSAPVGGYTF.

The V call is TRBV6-5, the J call TRBJ2-7; no clear D. This CDR3 comprises 16 residues. CDR1 MNHEY and CDR2 SVGAGI come from the germline V gene. The germline V and J ends were trimmed by 0 bases and 2 bases, with 14 bases remaining between them. CDR3 nucleotide sequence: TGTGCCAGCAGTTACTCCTTCGGACGGGCGACCTACGAGCAGTACTTC. This translates into CASSYSFGRATYEQYF.